This record concerns one T cell receptor beta chain sequence. This sample is drawn from a study of identical twins. The CDR3 runs 11 residues. The V end was cut by 7 bases, the J end by 7 bases, with 7 bases between. The V gene's germline CDR1 is MNHEY and CDR2 SVGAGI. Using its own MiXCR run on the 5' RACE reads, TCRdb lists one record per CDR3 protein. The sample consists of roughly 1,500,000 distinct CDR3 sequences, 32% of them appearing once. The receptor comes from a newborn girl in good health. The chain couples TRBV6-5 to TRBJ1-4, with D hard to call. The specimen sequenced was cord blood. As DNA, the CDR3 is TGTGCCAGCAAAATTGGTGAAAAACTGTTTTTT. It translates to CASKIGEKLFF.